This TCR beta chain was recorded in a study of T cell changes during pregnancy in multiple sclerosis. The table came from immunoSEQ multiplex PCR; TCRdb's copy has only in-frame clones and leaves some out. The sample holds approximately 70,000 clones, roughly 90% seen once. The CDR3 has 16 residues. J lost 3 bases, V lost 4 bases, and 10 bases had no gene match. The V gene's germline CDR1 is SGHNT and CDR2 YYREEE (reference sequence). The origin of this receptor is a female donor with multiple sclerosis, enrolled in a pregnancy study. This specimen consisted of peripheral blood, obtained in the second trimester of pregnancy. The chain carries TRBV5-4 and TRBJ2-7; 10 positions agree with TRBD1. As DNA, the CDR3 is TGTGCCAGCAGCAAACCCGCCGGGACAGGGGTCTACGAGCAGTACTTC. Encoded protein: CASSKPAGTGVYEQYF. The entire variable domain, with the rest obtained from reference TRBV5-4 and TRBJ2-7, is as follows: ETGVTQSPTHLIKTRGQQVTLRCSSQSGHNTVSWYQQALGQGPQFIFQYYREEENGRGNFPPRFSGLQFPNYSSELNVNALELDDSALYLCASSKPAGTGVYEQYFGPGTRLTVT.